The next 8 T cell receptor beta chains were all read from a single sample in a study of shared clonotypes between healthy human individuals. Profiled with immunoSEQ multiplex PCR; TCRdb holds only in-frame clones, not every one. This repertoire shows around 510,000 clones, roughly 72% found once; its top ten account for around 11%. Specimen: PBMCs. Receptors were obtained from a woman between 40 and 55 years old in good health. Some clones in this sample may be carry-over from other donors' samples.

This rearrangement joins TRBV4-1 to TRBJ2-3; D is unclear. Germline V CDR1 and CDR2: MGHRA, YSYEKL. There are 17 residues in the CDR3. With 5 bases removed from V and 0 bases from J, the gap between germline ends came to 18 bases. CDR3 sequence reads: CASSAAHTDGSTDTQYF. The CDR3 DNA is TGCGCCAGCAGCGCCGCTCATACGGACGGCAGCACAGATACGCAGTATTTT.

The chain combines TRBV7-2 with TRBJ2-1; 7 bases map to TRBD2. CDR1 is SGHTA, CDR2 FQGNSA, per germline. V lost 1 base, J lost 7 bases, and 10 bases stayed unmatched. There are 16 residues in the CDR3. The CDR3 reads CASSLGRERARNEQFF. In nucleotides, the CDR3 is TGTGCCAGCAGCTTAGGGCGGGAGCGGGCGAGAAATGAGCAGTTCTTC.

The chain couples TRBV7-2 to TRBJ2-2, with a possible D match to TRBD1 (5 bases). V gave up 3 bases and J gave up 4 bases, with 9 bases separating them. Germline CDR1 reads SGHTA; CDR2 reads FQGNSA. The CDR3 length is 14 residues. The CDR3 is CASSFRQLTGELFF. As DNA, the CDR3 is TGTGCCAGCAGCTTTAGACAGCTCACCGGGGAGCTGTTTTTT. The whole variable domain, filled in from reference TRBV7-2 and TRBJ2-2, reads GAGVSQSPSNKVTEKGKDVELRCDPISGHTALYWYRQSLGQGLEFLIYFQGNSAPDKSGLPSDRFSAERTGGSVSTLTIQRTQQEDSAVYLCASSFRQLTGELFFGEGSRLTVL.

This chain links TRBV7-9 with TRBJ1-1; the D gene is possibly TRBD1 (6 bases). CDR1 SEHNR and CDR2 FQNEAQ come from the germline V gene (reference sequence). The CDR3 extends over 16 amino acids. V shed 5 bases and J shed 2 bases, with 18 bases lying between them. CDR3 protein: CASSIKSGGVNTEAFF. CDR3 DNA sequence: TGTGCCAGCAGCATTAAGTCCGGGGGCGTTAACACTGAAGCTTTCTTT.

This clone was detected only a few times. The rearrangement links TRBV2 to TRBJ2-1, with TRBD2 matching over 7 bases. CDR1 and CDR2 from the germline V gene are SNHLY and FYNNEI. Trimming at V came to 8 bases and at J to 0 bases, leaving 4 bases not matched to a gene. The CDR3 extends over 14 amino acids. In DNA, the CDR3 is TGTGCCAGCGGGGGGGATAGCTCCTACAATGAGCAGTTCTTC. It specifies CASGGDSSYNEQFF. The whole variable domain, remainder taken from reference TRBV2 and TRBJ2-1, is EPEVTQTPSHQVTQMGQEVILRCVPISNHLYFYWYRQILGQKVEFLVSFYNNEISEKSEIFDDQFSVERPDGSNFTLKIRSTKLEDSAMYFCASGGDSSYNEQFFGPGTRLTVL.

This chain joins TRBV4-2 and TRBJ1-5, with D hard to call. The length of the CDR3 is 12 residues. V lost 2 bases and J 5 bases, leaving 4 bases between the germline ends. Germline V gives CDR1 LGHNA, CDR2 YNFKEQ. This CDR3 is CASSQNDQPQHF. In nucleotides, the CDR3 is TGTGCCAGCAGCCAAAATGATCAGCCCCAGCATTTT.

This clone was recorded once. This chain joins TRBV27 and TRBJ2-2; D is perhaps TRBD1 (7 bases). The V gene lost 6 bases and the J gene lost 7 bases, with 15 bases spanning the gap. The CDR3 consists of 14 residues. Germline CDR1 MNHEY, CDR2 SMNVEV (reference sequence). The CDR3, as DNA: TGTGCCAGCAGGCGGGACAGTGAACTCGGGGAGCTGTTTTTT. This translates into CASRRDSELGELFF.

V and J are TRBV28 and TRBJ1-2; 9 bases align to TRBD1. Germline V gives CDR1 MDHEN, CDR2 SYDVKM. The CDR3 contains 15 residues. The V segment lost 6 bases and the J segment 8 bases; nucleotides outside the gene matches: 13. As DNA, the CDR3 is TGTGCCAGCAGAGTATTAAGGACAGGGGTTGAGGGCTACACCTTC. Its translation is CASRVLRTGVEGYTF.